Shown below are 27 T cell receptor beta chains from a single sample sequenced in a study of radiation and T cells in renal cell carcinoma. Some clones are missing from TCRdb's copy, which holds only in-frame ones; the method was immunoSEQ multiplex PCR. The sample shows approximately 120,000 clones, around 85% of them seen only once. Described time point: blood 2 weeks post-SBRT. Treatment indicated: 15 Gy SBRT to primary tumor, nephrectomy 4 weeks later. This specimen was blood, taken from a patient whose treatment included radiotherapy and nephrectomy. The origin of the receptors is a man aged 50-60 years with renal cell carcinoma.

The V and J genes are TRBV30 and TRBJ2-7; D is unresolved. This CDR3 has 13 residues. Trimming left V 2 bases short and J 0 bases short, with 8 bases between. Per the germline V gene, CDR1 is GTSNPN and CDR2 is SVGIG (reference sequence). CDR3 loop: CAWSWRFSYEQYF. Here the CDR3 DNA reads TGTGCCTGGAGTTGGCGTTTCTCCTACGAGCAGTACTTC.

This rearrangement joins TRBV6-9 to TRBJ1-4; TRBD1 agrees at 8 bases. This CDR3 comprises 15 residues. V dropped 5 bases and J dropped 5; count of bases not matched to a gene: 7. The germline CDR1 and CDR2 sequences are MNHGY and SVAAGI. The CDR3 region has the DNA TGTGCCAGCAGTACCGACAGGGGTTGCAATGAAAAACTGTTTTTT. Translating gives CASSTDRGCNEKLFF.

The J gene is TRBJ1-5, the V gene TRBV21-1. TRBV21-1 is flagged as a pseudogene. CDR3 length equals 16 residues. The chain's CDR3 is CASSKVRTYSNQPQHF. In DNA, the CDR3 is TGTGCCAGCAGCAAAGTGAGAACCTATAGCAATCAGCCCCAGCATTTT.

This chain connects TRBV19 to TRBJ1-1; no definite D call. V lost 3 bases and J lost 3, with 8 bases in between. From germline, CDR1 is LNHDA and CDR2 SQIVND (reference sequence). This CDR3 contains 13 residues. CDR3 sequence (DNA): TGTGCCAGTAGTATCATAACAGACACTGAAGCTTTCTTT. Amino acids: CASSIITDTEAFF.

The chain uses TRBV6-1 and TRBJ2-7; a weak D match, TRBD2 (7 bases). The CDR3 has 15 residues. Per the germline V gene, CDR1 is MNHNS and CDR2 is SASEGT. V lost 1 base, J lost 7 bases, and 17 bases lay in between. The CDR3 sequence: CASSEVAGAILEQYF. DNA for the CDR3: TGTGCCAGCAGTGAAGTGGCGGGGGCTATACTTGAGCAGTACTTC.

V gene TRBV30 combines with J gene TRBJ2-1, with D possibly TRBD2 on 5 matching bases. The CDR3 covers 15 residues. Germline V CDR1 and CDR2: GTSNPN, SVGIG (reference sequence). Trimming stripped 0 bases from V and 8 bases from J, with 17 bases between. CDR3 sequence reads: CAWSVLGSIGDEQFF. CDR3 DNA: TGTGCCTGGAGTGTCTTAGGGAGTATTGGCGATGAGCAGTTCTTC.

This clone was picked up a small number of times. Other DNA sequences in the same sample also yield this CDR3. The chain uses TRBV10-3 and TRBJ2-7; no definite D call. CDR1 is ENHRY and CDR2 is SYGVKD in the germline V gene. V was cut by 2 bases and J by 3 bases, with 5 bases left in between. This CDR3 contains 12 residues. In nucleotides, the CDR3 is TGTGCCATCAGTGAGACCAGCTACGAGCAGTACTTC. This encodes CAISETSYEQYF.

This sequence joins TRBV10-2 and TRBJ2-1; 7 bases align to TRBD2. V dropped 0 bases and J dropped 9; count of bases not matched to a gene: 2. Per germline, CDR1 WSHSY and CDR2 SAAADI. The CDR3 is 13 amino acids. The CDR3 DNA reads TGCGCCAGCAGTGAGTCGACTAGCTTTGAGCAGTTCTTC. It codes for CASSESTSFEQFF.

The chain is built from TRBV11-2 and TRBJ1-2, with 10 bases identical to TRBD1. The CDR3 extends over 17 amino acids. The germline CDR1 and CDR2 sequences are SGHAT and FQNNGV. The trim removed 0 bases at V and 8 bases at J, leaving 12 bases unmatched. The CDR3: CASSLEDRGFLKGGYTF. The DNA for the CDR3 is TGTGCCAGCAGCTTAGAGGACAGGGGGTTTCTGAAAGGAGGCTACACCTTC.

V is TRBV5-1 and J is TRBJ2-1; D possibly matches TRBD1 or TRBD2 (7 bases each). V was cut by 4 bases and J by 6 bases, with 23 bases left in between. From germline, CDR1 is SGHRS and CDR2 YFSETQ. CDR3 length: 17 residues. The CDR3 loop reads CASSVNRGLAEANEQFF. CDR3 DNA sequence: TGCGCCAGCAGCGTAAACAGGGGCCTAGCGGAAGCCAATGAGCAGTTCTTC.

This clone was observed a single time. The chain is built from TRBV6-1 and TRBJ2-7, with D maybe TRBD1 (5 bases). The germline V gene has CDR1 MNHNS and CDR2 SASEGT. CDR3 size: 16 residues. Trimming cost V 3 bases and J 0 bases, with 15 bases left between them. As DNA, the CDR3 is TGTGCCAGCAGTGAGGGGCCGACCCGGACCTCCTACGAGCAGTACTTC. Its translation is CASSEGPTRTSYEQYF.

The chain links TRBV6-1 to TRBJ2-7; D unresolved. There are 12 residues in the CDR3. Germline CDR1 is MNHNS and CDR2 is SASEGT. Between the trimmed V and J ends, which lost 8 bases and 3 bases, there was a span of 11 bases. The CDR3 sequence: CASQDRYYEQYF. In nucleotides, the CDR3 is TGTGCCAGCCAGGATCGGTACTACGAGCAGTACTTC.

The chain joins TRBV15 to TRBJ1-1, with unresolved D. The CDR3 runs 14 residues. Germline V CDR1 and CDR2: LNHNV, YYDKDF (reference sequence). V was clipped by 0 bases and J by 1 base, with 6 bases between them. Here the CDR3 reads CATSRDSKNTEAFF. CDR3 in DNA: TGTGCCACCAGCAGAGATAGTAAGAACACTGAAGCTTTCTTT.

The gene calls are TRBV5-4 and TRBJ2-7; TRBD2 aligns across 13 bases. With V trimmed by 5 bases and J by 1 base, 9 bases remained unmatched. CDR3 size: 17 residues. The germline gives CDR1 SGHNT, CDR2 YYREEE (reference sequence). For the CDR3, the DNA is TGTGCCAGCAGTCTCACTAGCGGGGGGGCGCGATCCTACGAGCAGTACTTC. Its protein product is CASSLTSGGARSYEQYF.

The rearrangement joins TRBV6-5 to TRBJ2-1; 10 nucleotides line up with TRBD2. The V segment lost 6 bases and the J segment 3 bases; nucleotides outside the gene matches: 5. Per the germline V gene, CDR1 is MNHEY and CDR2 is SVGAGI. The CDR3 is made up of 15 amino acids. The CDR3 loop reads CASSPLAGVYNEQFF. The CDR3 DNA follows: TGTGCCAGCAGCCCCCTAGCGGGGGTCTACAATGAGCAGTTCTTC.

The rearrangement links TRBV6-1 to TRBJ2-3; 7 bases agree with TRBD2. Trimming removed 2 bases from V and 0 bases from J; junction bases left unmatched: 5. The CDR3 loop spans 16 amino acids. CDR1 and CDR2 (germline): MNHNS, SASEGT. The CDR3 DNA follows: TGTGCCAGCAGTGAACGGCGGGGGACCAGCACAGATACGCAGTATTTT. Translating gives CASSERRGTSTDTQYF.

The J gene is TRBJ1-1, the V gene TRBV6-1; D gene unclear. CDR1 and CDR2 from the germline V gene are MNHNS and SASEGT. The CDR3 contains 13 residues. The ends were cut back, 5 bases at V and 1 base at J, with 8 bases in the middle. The CDR3 region is CASSLGWNTEAFF. As DNA, the CDR3 is TGTGCCAGCAGTCTGGGTTGGAACACTGAAGCTTTCTTT.

The genes are TRBV11-2 and TRBJ2-4; D not certain. The CDR3 is 13 residues long. V was pared by 4 bases and J by 6 bases, with 10 bases between. Germline CDR1 is SGHAT and CDR2 is FQNNGV. In nucleotides, the CDR3 is TGTGCCAGCAGCTCAACCCTACGAAACATTCAGTACTTC. Its translation: CASSSTLRNIQYF.

The chain has TRBV2 and TRBJ2-3, with 8 positions matching TRBD2. CDR1 SNHLY and CDR2 FYNNEI come from the germline V gene. The CDR3 sequence is 15 residues long. V gave up 2 bases and J gave up 3 bases; unmatched junction bases: 4. CDR3 in DNA: TGTGCCAGCAGTGAATGGGGACTAGAGACAGATACGCAGTATTTT. Its translation is CASSEWGLETDTQYF. Full variable domain (missing parts from reference TRBV2 and TRBJ2-3): EPEVTQTPSHQVTQMGQEVILRCVPISNHLYFYWYRQILGQKVEFLVSFYNNEISEKSEIFDDQFSVERPDGSNFTLKIRSTKLEDSAMYFCASSEWGLETDTQYFGPGTRLTVL.

The chain uses TRBV6-9 and TRBJ2-5; no clear D. From germline, CDR1 is MNHGY and CDR2 SVAAGI. V gave up 6 bases and J gave up 7 bases, with 15 bases separating them. This CDR3 spans 13 amino acids. CDR3 nucleotides: TGTGCCAGCAGCCTCCTCAATCTAGGGACCCAGTACTTC. The encoded protein is CASSLLNLGTQYF.

V is TRBV4-2 and J is TRBJ2-5; the D gene is possibly TRBD2 (7 bases). Trimming cost V 3 bases and J 1 base, with 15 bases left between them. In germline, CDR1 is LGHNA, CDR2 YNFKEQ. The CDR3 contains 16 residues. For the CDR3, the DNA is TGTGCCAGCAGCCAGGCGGGGGCGGGGGTCCAAGAGACCCAGTACTTC. It is translated as CASSQAGAGVQETQYF.

The chain uses TRBV27 and TRBJ1-2; D unresolved. Trimming removed 2 bases from V and 2 bases from J, with 12 bases in between. The germline CDR1 and CDR2 sequences are MNHEY and SMNVEV (reference sequence). The CDR3 length is 15 residues. The CDR3 DNA reads as TGTGCCAGCAGTTTACATGTGGGAGTCAACTATGGCTACACCTTC. Its translation is CASSLHVGVNYGYTF.

This chain joins TRBV6-6 and TRBJ2-5; D is undetermined. This CDR3 has 14 amino acids. V was trimmed by 2 bases and J by 1 base, leaving 8 bases between them. The V gene's germline CDR1 is MNHNY and CDR2 SVGAGI (reference sequence). DNA for the CDR3: TGTGCCAGCAGTTACAAGGACCTCCAAGAGACCCAGTACTTC. It encodes CASSYKDLQETQYF.

In its sample, this clone was seen once. The chain carries TRBV6-6 and TRBJ1-5, with no clear D. The ends were cut back, 6 bases at V and 0 bases at J, with 6 bases in the middle. CDR3 size: 13 residues. Germline-derived CDR1 and CDR2 are MNHNY and SVGAGI (reference sequence). The CDR3 DNA follows: TGTGCCAGCAGCAGCATTAGCAATCAGCCCCAGCATTTT. As protein: CASSSISNQPQHF.

The J gene is TRBJ2-1, the V gene TRBV19; no clear D. The CDR3 is 14 residues long. V was trimmed by 4 bases and J by 10 bases, leaving 17 bases between them. Germline V gene data show CDR1 as LNHDA and CDR2 as SQIVND (reference sequence). The CDR3 DNA follows: TGTGCCAGTAGTAAAGAAATGGTGCAGCCGGAGCAGTTCTTC. Protein sequence: CASSKEMVQPEQFF.

This clone has a single count. The chain has TRBV6-1 and TRBJ1-2, with TRBD1 as a possible D gene (5 bases). Germline V gene sequence: CDR1 MNHNS, CDR2 SASEGT. Deletions cut 11 bases from V and 2 bases from J, with 21 bases between. The CDR3 contains 15 residues. CDR3 DNA sequence: TGTGCCTTATGGGAGGGGTCGACAGCAAACTATGGCTACACCTTC. Its protein product is CALWEGSTANYGYTF.

The chain has TRBV7-8 and TRBJ2-7; 9 bases match TRBD2. V dropped 4 bases and J dropped 2; count of bases not matched to a gene: 9. Germline-derived CDR1 and CDR2 are SGHVS and FQNEAQ. CDR3 length: 16 amino acids. CDR3 in amino acids: CASSSLGLAGAYEQYF. The CDR3 coding sequence is TGTGCCAGCAGCTCTCTAGGATTAGCGGGGGCCTACGAGCAGTACTTC.